These T cell receptor beta chains were read from a single sample in a study of shared clonotypes between healthy human individuals. Clones were read by immunoSEQ multiplex PCR, and TCRdb kept only the in-frame ones, dropping some. The top ten clones hold about 0.39% of a sample with 2.3 million or so clones, just over 90% of them seen once. Specimen: naive CD4+ T cells from PBMCs. The receptors here all came from a man aged 18 to 29 in good health. Some clones in this sample may be carry-over from other donors' samples. Both conserved end residues are part of each CDR3. The order of the fields is D gene, J gene, V gene, clone size, CDR3 protein, CDR3 DNA. The D gene is left open where the match is weak. Not every row has a clone size; where given, it reads once, few, many or a size class.

NA | TRBJ2-2 | TRBV5-1 | NA | CASSGRERNTGELFF | TGCGCCAGCAGCGGTCGGGAGCGGAACACCGGGGAGCTGTTTTTT
NA | TRBJ2-1 | TRBV4-1 | once | CASSHATTESSYNEQFF | TGCGCCAGCAGCCACGCTACCACCGAGAGCTCCTACAATGAGCAGTTCTTC
TRBD1 | TRBJ1-1 | TRBV7-2 | NA | CASSFPGQYEAFF | TGTGCCAGCAGCTTCCCGGGACAGTATGAAGCTTTCTTT
NA | TRBJ1-3 | TRBV6-5 | NA | CASSPSLGSGNTIYF | TGTGCCAGCAGCCCCTCTCTTGGGTCCGGAAACACCATATATTTT
NA | TRBJ2-5 | TRBV9 | NA | CASSVAARQETQYF | TGTGCCAGCAGCGTAGCGGCCAGGCAAGAGACCCAGTACTTC
TRBD2 | TRBJ2-2 | TRBV11-3 | NA | CASSAGDLRTGELFF | TGTGCCAGCAGCGCGGGGGACCTACGCACCGGGGAGCTGTTTTTT
NA | TRBJ2-7 | TRBV7-6 | few | CASSSPGPSSYEQYF | TGTGCCAGCAGCTCCCCGGGACCATCCTCCTACGAGCAGTACTTC
NA | TRBJ1-2 | TRBV5-1 | NA | CASSFGGSNYGYTF | TGCGCCAGCAGCTTTGGCGGGTCTAACTATGGCTACACCTTC
TRBD2 | TRBJ2-1 | TRBV5-1 | NA | CASSLVESGSNEQFF | TGCGCCAGCAGCTTGGTTGAGAGCGGGAGCAATGAGCAGTTCTTC
TRBD2 | TRBJ2-5 | TRBV29-1 | NA | CSVGWAGGQETQYF | TGCAGCGTTGGGTGGGCGGGAGGACAAGAGACCCAGTACTTC
NA | TRBJ1-5 | TRBV19 | NA | CASSTVHRSIQPQHF | TGTGCCAGTAGTACCGTACACAGGTCTATACAGCCCCAGCATTTT
NA | TRBJ1-2 | TRBV2 | NA | CAGSAGGRYYGYTF | TGTGCCGGTAGTGCGGGGGGGCGATACTATGGCTACACCTTC
NA | TRBJ1-3 | TRBV11-3 | NA | CASSSPGEGGFRNTIYF | TGTGCCAGCAGCTCGCCTGGAGAGGGGGGGTTTAGAAACACCATATATTTT
NA | TRBJ1-3 | TRBV5-1 | NA | CASSPSATSGNTIYF | TGCGCCAGCAGCCCTTCAGCGACCTCTGGAAACACCATATATTTT
TRBD1 | TRBJ2-2 | TRBV2 | NA | CATRGLNTGELFF | TGTGCCACCAGGGGGCTGAACACCGGGGAGCTGTTTTTT
NA | TRBJ2-1 | TRBV9 | NA | CASSVDDSNEQFF | TGTGCCAGCAGCGTAGACGACAGCAATGAGCAGTTCTTC
NA | TRBJ1-1 | TRBV7-2 | NA | CASSSWGRYNTEAFF | TGTGCCAGCAGCTCCTGGGGCAGGTACAACACTGAAGCTTTCTTT
TRBD2 | TRBJ2-7 | TRBV7-6 | NA | CASSRGLAGSWEQYF | TGTGCCAGCAGCCGGGGACTAGCGGGATCTTGGGAGCAGTACTTC
TRBD1 | TRBJ2-5 | TRBV11-3 | NA | CASSLAQGAQTQYF | TGTGCCAGCAGCTTAGCACAGGGGGCCCAGACCCAGTACTTC
NA | TRBJ2-6 | TRBV27 | NA | CASSWSNSGANVLTF | TGTGCCAGCAGTTGGAGTAACTCTGGGGCCAACGTCCTGACTTTC
NA | TRBJ2-3 | TRBV10-3 | NA | CAISGQGGSDTQYF | TGTGCCATCAGTGGGCAGGGTGGATCAGATACGCAGTATTTT
NA | TRBJ1-5 | TRBV5-1 | NA | CASSLSGTDSNQPQHF | TGCGCCAGCAGCTTGTCCGGGACGGATAGCAATCAGCCCCAGCATTTT
NA | TRBJ1-3 | TRBV10-3 | NA | CAISETDGSGNTIYF | TGTGCCATCAGTGAGACAGACGGCTCTGGAAACACCATATATTTT
NA | TRBJ1-5 | TRBV27 | NA | CASSLGDPRRNQPQHF | TGTGCCAGCAGTTTAGGAGATCCGAGGCGCAATCAGCCCCAGCATTTT
NA | TRBJ2-6 | TRBV18 | NA | CASSQTGTGANVLTF | TGTGCCAGCTCACAAACAGGAACGGGGGCCAACGTCCTGACTTTC
NA | TRBJ2-1 | TRBV13 | NA | CASSGRLSYNEQFF | TGTGCCAGCAGCGGAAGACTCTCCTACAATGAGCAGTTCTTC
NA | TRBJ2-1 | TRBV2 | NA | CASKLSGQGNEQFF | TGTGCCAGCAAGTTATCGGGTCAGGGGAATGAGCAGTTCTTC
TRBD1 | TRBJ2-1 | TRBV5-1 | NA | CASSLTITGVWSEQFF | TGCGCCAGCAGCTTGACAATAACAGGGGTGTGGAGTGAGCAGTTCTTC
NA | TRBJ1-2 | TRBV27 | NA | CASRRGDYGYTF | TGTGCCAGCAGGAGGGGAGACTATGGCTACACCTTC
NA | TRBJ2-6 | TRBV15 | NA | CATSSPYGPGANVLTF | TGTGCCACCAGCAGCCCCTATGGCCCTGGGGCCAACGTCCTGACTTTC
NA | TRBJ2-5 | TRBV6-6 | once | CASSYRGRGETQYF | TGTGCCAGCAGTTACCGGGGGCGGGGAGAGACCCAGTACTTC
TRBD1 | TRBJ1-5 | TRBV6-1 | NA | CASRRGGGEKPQHF | TGTGCCAGCAGGCGGGGAGGGGGCGAGAAGCCCCAGCATTTT
TRBD2 | TRBJ2-3 | TRBV6-6 | NA | CASSIAGKSTDTQYF | TGTGCCAGCAGCATAGCGGGAAAGAGCACAGATACGCAGTATTTT
NA | TRBJ2-1 | TRBV19 | once | CAIPGGGSPHNEQFF | TGTGCCATCCCGGGGGGCGGGAGCCCCCACAATGAGCAGTTCTTC
TRBD2 | TRBJ2-7 | TRBV9 | NA | CASSPPGGAPYEQYF | TGTGCCAGCAGCCCCCCCGGGGGGGCCCCCTACGAGCAGTACTTC
NA | TRBJ2-6 | TRBV5-1 | NA | CASSLFGQGGMVALTF | TGCGCCAGCAGCCTTTTTGGGCAGGGAGGAATGGTGGCCCTGACTTTC
NA | TRBJ2-1 | TRBV7-3 | NA | CASSLLGLGIDEQFF | TGTGCCAGCAGCTTACTGGGATTAGGAATCGATGAGCAGTTCTTC
NA | TRBJ2-5 | TRBV5-5 | NA | CASSLARRETQYF | TGTGCCAGCAGCTTGGCGCGGCGGGAGACCCAGTACTTC
TRBD1 | TRBJ2-7 | TRBV28 | NA | CASSSPGDRVLPEQYF | TGTGCCAGCAGTTCACCAGGAGACAGGGTTTTGCCCGAGCAGTACTTC
TRBD2 | TRBJ2-1 | TRBV5-1 | NA | CASSLALAGGNNEQFF | TGCGCCAGCAGCTTGGCCTTAGCGGGAGGGAACAATGAGCAGTTCTTC
NA | TRBJ2-2 | TRBV5-4 | NA | CASSSGPLATGELFF | TGTGCCAGCAGCTCAGGCCCCCTAGCGACCGGGGAGCTGTTTTTT
TRBD2 | TRBJ2-5 | TRBV5-1 | NA | CASITGLAGGRGYQETQYF | TGCGCCAGCATTACAGGACTAGCGGGAGGACGGGGGTACCAAGAGACCCAGTACTTC
NA | TRBJ1-2 | TRBV5-1 | NA | CASRDTGRWGYTF | TGCGCCAGCAGGGACACAGGGAGGTGGGGCTACACCTTC
NA | TRBJ2-3 | TRBV28 | NA | CASSFRLNTDTQYF | TGTGCCAGCAGTTTCCGCCTCAACACAGATACGCAGTATTTT
NA | TRBJ1-5 | TRBV18 | NA | CASSPPNRVGQPQHF | TGTGCCAGCTCACCACCGAACAGGGTAGGTCAGCCCCAGCATTTT